The 6 T cell receptor beta chains below all came from one sample that was sequenced in a study of cytomegalovirus exposure and HLA in healthy donors. Primers included in the PCR were 60 Vbeta and 13 Jbeta primers. TCRdb keeps only in-frame clones here, not all; method: immunoSEQ multiplex PCR. This table holds roughly 110,000 clones, roughly 74% found once. Sequenced sample: PBMCs. The receptor set was obtained from a woman between 25 and 40 years old in good health and CMV-seronegative.

The chain carries TRBV29-1 and TRBJ2-1; a possible D gene is TRBD1 (5 bases). CDR3 length: 12 amino acids. V lost 3 bases and J lost 5, with 8 bases in between. The germline V gene encodes CDR1 SQVTM and CDR2 ANQGSEA. The CDR3 coding sequence is TGCAGCGTTGATAGACAGAACAATGAGCAGTTCTTC. This sequence encodes CSVDRQNNEQFF.

CDR3: CASSLATSGRLGNEQFF. In nucleotides, the CDR3 is TGCGCCAGCAGCTTGGCGACTAGCGGGAGGCTGGGAAATGAGCAGTTCTTC. The V and J genes are TRBV5-1 and TRBJ2-1; 13 bases are shared with TRBD2. J was trimmed by 7 bases and V by 0 bases; bases with no gene match: 7. This CDR3 has 17 amino acids. CDR1 and CDR2 (germline): SGHRS, YFSETQ.

This chain connects TRBV2 to TRBJ1-3, with a weak D call TRBD1 (6 bases). Trimming removed 1 base from V and 3 bases from J, with 16 bases in between. The length of the CDR3 is 17 residues. Germline CDR1 is SNHLY and CDR2 is FYNNEI. This chain's CDR3 is CASSEEGRGAGGNTIYF. The CDR3 region has the DNA TGTGCCAGCAGTGAAGAGGGCCGGGGGGCCGGTGGAAACACCATATATTTT.

The sample holds one count of this clone. The chain employs TRBV7-9 and TRBJ2-3; tentative D call: TRBD1 (6 bases). The CDR3 totals 14 residues. The V end was cut by 7 bases, the J end by 0 bases, with 11 bases between. CDR1 is SEHNR, CDR2 FQNEAQ, per germline (reference sequence). The CDR3 DNA is TGTGCCAGCACAGTGACAGGAAGCACAGATACGCAGTATTTT. It translates to CASTVTGSTDTQYF. The full variable domain, completed using reference TRBV7-9 and TRBJ2-3, is DTGVSQNPRHKITKRGQNVTFRCDPISEHNRLYWYRQTLGQGPEFLTYFQNEAQLEKSRLLSDRFSAERPKGSFSTLEIQRTEQGDSAMYLCASTVTGSTDTQYFGPGTRLTVL.

V gene TRBV27 combines with J gene TRBJ2-5; D might be TRBD2 (5 bases). CDR3 size: 13 residues. Trimming removed 6 bases at V and 3 bases at J, with 11 bases between. Per germline, CDR1 MNHEY and CDR2 SMNVEV (reference sequence). CDR3 sequence reads: CASSPGWEETQYF. The CDR3, as DNA: TGTGCCAGCAGCCCGGGGTGGGAAGAGACCCAGTACTTC.

This clone was seen a single time. The rearrangement uses TRBV27 and TRBJ1-1; D is unclear. Germline CDR1 reads MNHEY; CDR2 reads SMNVEV (reference sequence). The CDR3 consists of 16 residues. V lost 5 bases and J 0 bases, leaving 16 bases between the germline ends. CDR3 coding DNA: TGTGCCAGCAGTCCTAGTCTCGGTCCCATGAACACTGAAGCTTTCTTT. Its protein is CASSPSLGPMNTEAFF.